This is a list of T cell receptor beta chains from one sample in a study of blood T cell repertoires in COVID-19. Assay: immunoSEQ multiplex PCR; the TCRdb copy retains only in-frame clones and omits some. The table lists about 26,000 clones, 75% to 90% of them singletons. Material: peripheral blood. These receptors were collected from a human donor in a cohort sampled during active COVID-19. The CDR3 runs from the conserved cysteine through the conserved F or W. Each record gives: V gene, J gene, CDR3 protein.

TRBV19	TRBJ2-7	CASSFYLGAYEQYF
TRBV5-5	TRBJ1-3	CASSVTGPGNTIYF
TRBV19	TRBJ2-7	CASSIDQRGQRPYEQYF
TRBV24-1	TRBJ2-2	CATSDSSGEVLGTGELFF
TRBV27	TRBJ2-1	CASSFRGGDEQFF
TRBV7-9	TRBJ2-2	CASSSRQGNTGELFF
TRBV19	TRBJ1-2	CASSIGQGNYGYTF
TRBV5-8	TRBJ2-5	CASSRGQGAVKTQYF
TRBV27	TRBJ1-2	CASANPGNYGYTF
TRBV7-9	TRBJ1-3	CASSLLRVAGNTIYF
TRBV7-8	TRBJ2-7	CASSLGTASYEQYF
TRBV6-2/TRBV6-3	TRBJ2-7	CASSSTRSAQYF
TRBV19	TRBJ2-1	CASSIGRGGYNEQFF
TRBV21-1	TRBJ1-5	CASANTGISNQPQHF
TRBV28	TRBJ2-4	CASSLYPGLAGGRENIQYF
TRBV5-5	TRBJ1-5	CASTGTGLGQPQHF
TRBV4-3	TRBJ2-1	CASSQDRASGPYNEQFF
TRBV5-1	TRBJ1-1	CASSWGTENTEAFF
TRBV4-1	TRBJ2-4	CASSQDAETANIQYF
TRBV24-1	TRBJ1-4	CATSDSGQGGEKLFF
TRBV21-1	TRBJ1-2	CASSKVGSRENGYTF
TRBV11-3	TRBJ1-3	CASSKYSQGLAGNTIYF
TRBV4-3	TRBJ1-6	CASSQDLHPDSPLHF